One and the same sample provided the 5 T cell receptor beta chains below, sequenced in a study of CXCR4 blockade with PD-1 therapy in pancreatic cancer. Sequencing was performed with immunoSEQ multiplex PCR; in TCRdb, only in-frame clones are kept and a portion is missing. The data hold 450 to 600 clones, with around 45% observed a single time. The sequenced sample consisted of tumor tissue. These receptors all come from a human donor with pancreatic ductal adenocarcinoma.

The J gene is TRBJ1-1, the V gene TRBV28, with TRBD1 matching 11 bases. Germline CDR1 is MDHEN and CDR2 is SYDVKM. The V gene end was trimmed by 6 bases and the J gene end by 1 base; junction bases not matched to a gene: 7. The CDR3 is 16 residues long. CDR3 protein: CASSLGQGAANTEAFF. In DNA form, the CDR3 reads TGTGCCAGCAGCCTTGGACAGGGGGCAGCGAACACTGAAGCTTTCTTT.

The chain couples TRBV6-8 to TRBJ1-1; TRBD1 is a possible D gene (5 bases). Germline CDR1 is MNHGY and CDR2 is SAAAGT. CDR3 size: 13 residues. V gave up 6 bases and J gave up 4 bases, with 12 bases separating them. CDR3 coding DNA: TGTGCCAGCAGCACCAAAAGGGGCACTGAAGCTTTCTTT. Protein product: CASSTKRGTEAFF.

The CDR3 spells CALQGGGMNNEQFF. The CDR3 region has the DNA TGTGCCTTACAAGGAGGCGGGATGAACAATGAGCAGTTCTTC. The chain recombines TRBV30 with TRBJ2-1; D possibly corresponds to TRBD2 (6 bases). Germline V lookup: CDR1 GTSNPN, CDR2 SVGIG (reference sequence). CDR3 length equals 14 residues. Trimming removed 7 bases from V and 5 bases from J, with 18 bases in between.

The chain combines TRBV4-1 with TRBJ1-4; no clear D gene. Trimming removed 1 base at V and 5 bases at J, with 17 bases between. The CDR3 length is 17 residues. Per germline, CDR1 MGHRA and CDR2 YSYEKL. The DNA for the CDR3 is TGCGCCAGCAGCCAAGGGAGTAATCGATTGACGAATGAAAAACTGTTTTTT. It specifies CASSQGSNRLTNEKLFF.

The chain has TRBV14 and TRBJ1-1, with 8 bases aligning to TRBD1. Germline loops: CDR1 SGHDN, CDR2 FVKESK. The CDR3 is made up of 16 amino acids. V trimming: 0 bases; J trimming: 4 bases; junction bases outside the gene matches: 7. For the CDR3, the DNA is TGTGCCAGCAGCCAAGAGACAGGGGTGCGGAGCACTGAAGCTTTCTTT. Translation: CASSQETGVRSTEAFF.